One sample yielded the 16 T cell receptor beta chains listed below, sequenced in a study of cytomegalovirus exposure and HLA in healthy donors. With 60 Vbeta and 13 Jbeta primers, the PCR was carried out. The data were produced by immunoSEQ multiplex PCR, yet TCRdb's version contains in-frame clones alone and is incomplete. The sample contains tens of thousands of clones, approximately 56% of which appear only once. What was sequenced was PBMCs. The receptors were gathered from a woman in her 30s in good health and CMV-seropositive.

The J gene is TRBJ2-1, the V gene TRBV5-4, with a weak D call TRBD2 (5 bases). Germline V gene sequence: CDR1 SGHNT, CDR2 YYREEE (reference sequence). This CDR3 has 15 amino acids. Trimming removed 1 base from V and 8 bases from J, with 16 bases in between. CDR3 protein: CASSLPNGLLDEQFF. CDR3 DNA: TGTGCCAGCAGCTTGCCCAATGGACTTCTCGATGAGCAGTTCTTC.

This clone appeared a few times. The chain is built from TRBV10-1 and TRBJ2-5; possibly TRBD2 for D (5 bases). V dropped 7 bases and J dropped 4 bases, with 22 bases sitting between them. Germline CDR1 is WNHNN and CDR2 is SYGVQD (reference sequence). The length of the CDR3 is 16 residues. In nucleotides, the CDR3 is TGCGCCAGCAACCTGGGAGCAGCTGAGCTCGGAGAGACCCAGTACTTC. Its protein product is CASNLGAAELGETQYF.

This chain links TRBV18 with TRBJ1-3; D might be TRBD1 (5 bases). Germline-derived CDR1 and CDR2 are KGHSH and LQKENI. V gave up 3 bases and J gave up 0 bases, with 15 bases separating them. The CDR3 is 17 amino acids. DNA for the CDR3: TGTGCCAGCTCACCTATTCAGGGCGTCCTCTCTGGAAACACCATATATTTT. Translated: CASSPIQGVLSGNTIYF. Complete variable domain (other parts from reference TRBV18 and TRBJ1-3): NAGVMQNPRHLVRRRGQEARLRCSPMKGHSHVYWYRQLPEEGLKFMVYLQKENIIDESGMPKERFSAEFPKEGPSILRIQQVVRGDSAAYFCASSPIQGVLSGNTIYFGEGSWLTVV.

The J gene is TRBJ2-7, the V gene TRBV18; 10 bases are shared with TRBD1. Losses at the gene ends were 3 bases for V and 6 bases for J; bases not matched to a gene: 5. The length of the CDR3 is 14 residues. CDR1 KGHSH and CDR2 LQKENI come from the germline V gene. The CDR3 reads CASSPGTGESEQYF. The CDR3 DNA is TGTGCCAGCTCACCCGGGACAGGGGAATCCGAGCAGTACTTC.

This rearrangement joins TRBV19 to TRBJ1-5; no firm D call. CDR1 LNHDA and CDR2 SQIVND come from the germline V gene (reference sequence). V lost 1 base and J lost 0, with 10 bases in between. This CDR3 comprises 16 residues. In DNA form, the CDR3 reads TGTGCCAGTAGTATAGGGACTACCAGTAGCAATCAGCCCCAGCATTTT. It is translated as CASSIGTTSSNQPQHF.

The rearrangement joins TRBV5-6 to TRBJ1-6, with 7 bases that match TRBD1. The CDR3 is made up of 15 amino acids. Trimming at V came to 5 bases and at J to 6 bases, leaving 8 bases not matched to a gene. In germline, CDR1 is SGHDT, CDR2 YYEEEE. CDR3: CASSYDRVGNSPLHF. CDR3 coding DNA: TGTGCCAGCAGTTATGACAGGGTTGGTAATTCACCCCTCCACTTT.

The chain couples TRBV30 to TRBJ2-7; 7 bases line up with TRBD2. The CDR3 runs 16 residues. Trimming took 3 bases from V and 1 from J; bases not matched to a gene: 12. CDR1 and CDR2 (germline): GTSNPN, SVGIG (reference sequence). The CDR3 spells CAWSDPVTGGSYEQYF. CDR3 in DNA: TGTGCCTGGAGCGATCCTGTCACCGGGGGGTCCTACGAGCAGTACTTC.

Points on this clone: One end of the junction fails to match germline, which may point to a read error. The CDR3: CASSLYVPGGEDF. The CDR3, as DNA: TGTGCCAGCAGCTTGTACGTCCCAGGGGGCGAAGACTTC. The chain recombines TRBV5-6 with TRBJ2-5; 8 bases map to TRBD1. CDR3 length: 13 amino acids. Germline lookup yields CDR1 SGHDT and CDR2 YYEEEE.

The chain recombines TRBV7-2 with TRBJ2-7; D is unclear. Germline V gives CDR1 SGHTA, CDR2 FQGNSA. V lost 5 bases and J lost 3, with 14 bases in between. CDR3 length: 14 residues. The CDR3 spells CASSPDDSGYEQYF. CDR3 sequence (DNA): TGTGCCAGCAGCCCAGACGACTCCGGCTACGAGCAGTACTTC.

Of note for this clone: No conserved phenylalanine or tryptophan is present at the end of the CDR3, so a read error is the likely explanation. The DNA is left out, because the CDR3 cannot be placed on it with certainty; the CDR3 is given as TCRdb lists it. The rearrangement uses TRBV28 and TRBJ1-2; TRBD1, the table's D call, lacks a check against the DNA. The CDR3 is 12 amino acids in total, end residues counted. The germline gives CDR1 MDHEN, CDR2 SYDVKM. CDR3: CASSYPTGAQRV.

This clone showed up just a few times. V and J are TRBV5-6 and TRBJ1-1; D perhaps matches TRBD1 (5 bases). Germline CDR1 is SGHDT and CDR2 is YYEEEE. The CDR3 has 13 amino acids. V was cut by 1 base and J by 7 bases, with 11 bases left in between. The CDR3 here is CASSLPGLVEAFF. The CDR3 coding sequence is TGTGCCAGCAGCTTGCCAGGGTTGGTTGAAGCTTTCTTT.

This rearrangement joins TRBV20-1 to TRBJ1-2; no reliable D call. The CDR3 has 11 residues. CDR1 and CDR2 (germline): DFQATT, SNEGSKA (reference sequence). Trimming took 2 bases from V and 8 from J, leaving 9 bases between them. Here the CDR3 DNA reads TGCAGTGCTAGACCGGGAGGCGGCTACACCTTC. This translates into CSARPGGGYTF.

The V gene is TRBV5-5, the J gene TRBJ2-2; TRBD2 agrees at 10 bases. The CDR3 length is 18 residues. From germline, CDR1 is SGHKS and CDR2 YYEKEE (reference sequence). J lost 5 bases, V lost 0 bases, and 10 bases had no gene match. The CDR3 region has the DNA TGTGCCAGCAGCTTGGCCGCTCTAGCGGGGGATCTGACCGGGGAGCTGTTTTTT. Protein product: CASSLAALAGDLTGELFF.

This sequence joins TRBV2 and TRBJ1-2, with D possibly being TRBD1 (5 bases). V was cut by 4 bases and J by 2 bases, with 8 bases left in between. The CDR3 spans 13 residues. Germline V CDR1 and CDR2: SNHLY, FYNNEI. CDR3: CASSGQGNYGYTF. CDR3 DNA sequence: TGTGCCAGCAGTGGCCAGGGAAACTATGGCTACACCTTC.

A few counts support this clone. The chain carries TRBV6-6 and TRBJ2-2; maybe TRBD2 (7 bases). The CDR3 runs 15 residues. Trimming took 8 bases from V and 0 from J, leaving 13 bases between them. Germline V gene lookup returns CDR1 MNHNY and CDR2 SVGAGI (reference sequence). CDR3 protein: CASSRGPANTGELFF. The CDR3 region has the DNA TGTGCCAGCTCGCGGGGGCCCGCGAACACCGGGGAGCTGTTTTTT.

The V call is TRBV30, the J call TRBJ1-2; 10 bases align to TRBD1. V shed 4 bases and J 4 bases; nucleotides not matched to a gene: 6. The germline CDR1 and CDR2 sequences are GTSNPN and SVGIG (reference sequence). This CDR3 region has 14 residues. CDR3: CAWTRTGGSYGYTF. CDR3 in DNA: TGTGCCTGGACGCGGACAGGGGGAAGCTATGGCTACACCTTC.